The present entry profiles one TCR beta chain with its context. Its specificity is unknown. The CDR3 is made up of 18 amino acids. Germline CDR1 SGHAT, CDR2 FQDESV (reference sequence). Trimming took 0 bases from V and 1 from J; bases not matched to a gene: 8. Preparation of the TCRbeta library involved a method that used unique molecular identifiers. TCRdb re-called the PCR reads with MiXCR, one entry per CDR3 protein. The table records around 700,000 distinct CDR3 sequences, around 14% of them present only once. This sample was taken from a study of T-cell reconstitution after alpha-beta-depleted transplantation in children. Study outcomes and limitations: Hyperexpanded clones declined; after one year, newly produced T cells mostly supplied diversity. For some patients, TCRbeta diversity was high at day 60 because of recipient T cells and thymic progenitors that survived. Expanded graft clones numbering several hundred reportedly gave rise to alpha-beta T cells about two months after transplant.

This chain uses TRBV11-1 with TRBJ1-1; TRBD1 agrees at 10 bases. Sequencing used PBMCs, obtained before TCRalphabeta/CD19-depleted stem cell transplant. The receptor's source is a girl aged 2 to 9 with congenital amegakaryocytic thrombocytopenia, due to receive a stem cell transplant. The CDR3 nucleotides read TGTGCCAGCAGCTTAGCGGGACAGGGGATTCCCCCGAACACTGAAGCTTTCTTT. This gives the protein CASSLAGQGIPPNTEAFF.